At least ten counts were recorded for the clone carrying this T cell receptor (beta chain). Its antigen is as yet unknown. These data originate in a study of T-cell memory formation after mild COVID-19. Broader study findings: Clones shrinking between day 15 and 85 showed a balanced CD4/CD8 split, and those that grew later tilted toward CD4+. The study detected some responding clones in pre-infection memory, suggesting cross-reactive memory joined. CM and EM subsets held most contracting CD4+ clones; EMRA held CD8+ ones.

5'RACE primed at constant segments yielded TCR alpha and TCR beta cDNA libraries bearing sample barcodes and UMIs. MiXCR, applied by TCRdb to the 5' RACE reads, yields one record per CDR3 protein. The sample carries 30,000 to 45,000 distinct CDR3 sequences, roughly an eighth recorded once. This CDR3 has 18 residues. CDR1 is SGHDT and CDR2 is YYEEEE in the germline V gene. Trimming at V came to 4 bases and at J to 0 bases, leaving 6 bases not matched to a gene. The chain recombines TRBV5-6 with TRBJ2-6, with TRBD2 identical over 11 bases. This receptor was identified in a man younger than 30 who had mild COVID-19 (a few samples of this study predate the infection). Cell type and time point are not known. Sequencing was done on a sample of PBMCs or a T cell subset sorted from them (not recorded which). The CDR3 loop is CASSPLAGALSGANVLTF. CDR3 bases: TGTGCCAGCAGCCCACTAGCGGGGGCGCTCTCTGGGGCCAACGTCCTGACTTTC.